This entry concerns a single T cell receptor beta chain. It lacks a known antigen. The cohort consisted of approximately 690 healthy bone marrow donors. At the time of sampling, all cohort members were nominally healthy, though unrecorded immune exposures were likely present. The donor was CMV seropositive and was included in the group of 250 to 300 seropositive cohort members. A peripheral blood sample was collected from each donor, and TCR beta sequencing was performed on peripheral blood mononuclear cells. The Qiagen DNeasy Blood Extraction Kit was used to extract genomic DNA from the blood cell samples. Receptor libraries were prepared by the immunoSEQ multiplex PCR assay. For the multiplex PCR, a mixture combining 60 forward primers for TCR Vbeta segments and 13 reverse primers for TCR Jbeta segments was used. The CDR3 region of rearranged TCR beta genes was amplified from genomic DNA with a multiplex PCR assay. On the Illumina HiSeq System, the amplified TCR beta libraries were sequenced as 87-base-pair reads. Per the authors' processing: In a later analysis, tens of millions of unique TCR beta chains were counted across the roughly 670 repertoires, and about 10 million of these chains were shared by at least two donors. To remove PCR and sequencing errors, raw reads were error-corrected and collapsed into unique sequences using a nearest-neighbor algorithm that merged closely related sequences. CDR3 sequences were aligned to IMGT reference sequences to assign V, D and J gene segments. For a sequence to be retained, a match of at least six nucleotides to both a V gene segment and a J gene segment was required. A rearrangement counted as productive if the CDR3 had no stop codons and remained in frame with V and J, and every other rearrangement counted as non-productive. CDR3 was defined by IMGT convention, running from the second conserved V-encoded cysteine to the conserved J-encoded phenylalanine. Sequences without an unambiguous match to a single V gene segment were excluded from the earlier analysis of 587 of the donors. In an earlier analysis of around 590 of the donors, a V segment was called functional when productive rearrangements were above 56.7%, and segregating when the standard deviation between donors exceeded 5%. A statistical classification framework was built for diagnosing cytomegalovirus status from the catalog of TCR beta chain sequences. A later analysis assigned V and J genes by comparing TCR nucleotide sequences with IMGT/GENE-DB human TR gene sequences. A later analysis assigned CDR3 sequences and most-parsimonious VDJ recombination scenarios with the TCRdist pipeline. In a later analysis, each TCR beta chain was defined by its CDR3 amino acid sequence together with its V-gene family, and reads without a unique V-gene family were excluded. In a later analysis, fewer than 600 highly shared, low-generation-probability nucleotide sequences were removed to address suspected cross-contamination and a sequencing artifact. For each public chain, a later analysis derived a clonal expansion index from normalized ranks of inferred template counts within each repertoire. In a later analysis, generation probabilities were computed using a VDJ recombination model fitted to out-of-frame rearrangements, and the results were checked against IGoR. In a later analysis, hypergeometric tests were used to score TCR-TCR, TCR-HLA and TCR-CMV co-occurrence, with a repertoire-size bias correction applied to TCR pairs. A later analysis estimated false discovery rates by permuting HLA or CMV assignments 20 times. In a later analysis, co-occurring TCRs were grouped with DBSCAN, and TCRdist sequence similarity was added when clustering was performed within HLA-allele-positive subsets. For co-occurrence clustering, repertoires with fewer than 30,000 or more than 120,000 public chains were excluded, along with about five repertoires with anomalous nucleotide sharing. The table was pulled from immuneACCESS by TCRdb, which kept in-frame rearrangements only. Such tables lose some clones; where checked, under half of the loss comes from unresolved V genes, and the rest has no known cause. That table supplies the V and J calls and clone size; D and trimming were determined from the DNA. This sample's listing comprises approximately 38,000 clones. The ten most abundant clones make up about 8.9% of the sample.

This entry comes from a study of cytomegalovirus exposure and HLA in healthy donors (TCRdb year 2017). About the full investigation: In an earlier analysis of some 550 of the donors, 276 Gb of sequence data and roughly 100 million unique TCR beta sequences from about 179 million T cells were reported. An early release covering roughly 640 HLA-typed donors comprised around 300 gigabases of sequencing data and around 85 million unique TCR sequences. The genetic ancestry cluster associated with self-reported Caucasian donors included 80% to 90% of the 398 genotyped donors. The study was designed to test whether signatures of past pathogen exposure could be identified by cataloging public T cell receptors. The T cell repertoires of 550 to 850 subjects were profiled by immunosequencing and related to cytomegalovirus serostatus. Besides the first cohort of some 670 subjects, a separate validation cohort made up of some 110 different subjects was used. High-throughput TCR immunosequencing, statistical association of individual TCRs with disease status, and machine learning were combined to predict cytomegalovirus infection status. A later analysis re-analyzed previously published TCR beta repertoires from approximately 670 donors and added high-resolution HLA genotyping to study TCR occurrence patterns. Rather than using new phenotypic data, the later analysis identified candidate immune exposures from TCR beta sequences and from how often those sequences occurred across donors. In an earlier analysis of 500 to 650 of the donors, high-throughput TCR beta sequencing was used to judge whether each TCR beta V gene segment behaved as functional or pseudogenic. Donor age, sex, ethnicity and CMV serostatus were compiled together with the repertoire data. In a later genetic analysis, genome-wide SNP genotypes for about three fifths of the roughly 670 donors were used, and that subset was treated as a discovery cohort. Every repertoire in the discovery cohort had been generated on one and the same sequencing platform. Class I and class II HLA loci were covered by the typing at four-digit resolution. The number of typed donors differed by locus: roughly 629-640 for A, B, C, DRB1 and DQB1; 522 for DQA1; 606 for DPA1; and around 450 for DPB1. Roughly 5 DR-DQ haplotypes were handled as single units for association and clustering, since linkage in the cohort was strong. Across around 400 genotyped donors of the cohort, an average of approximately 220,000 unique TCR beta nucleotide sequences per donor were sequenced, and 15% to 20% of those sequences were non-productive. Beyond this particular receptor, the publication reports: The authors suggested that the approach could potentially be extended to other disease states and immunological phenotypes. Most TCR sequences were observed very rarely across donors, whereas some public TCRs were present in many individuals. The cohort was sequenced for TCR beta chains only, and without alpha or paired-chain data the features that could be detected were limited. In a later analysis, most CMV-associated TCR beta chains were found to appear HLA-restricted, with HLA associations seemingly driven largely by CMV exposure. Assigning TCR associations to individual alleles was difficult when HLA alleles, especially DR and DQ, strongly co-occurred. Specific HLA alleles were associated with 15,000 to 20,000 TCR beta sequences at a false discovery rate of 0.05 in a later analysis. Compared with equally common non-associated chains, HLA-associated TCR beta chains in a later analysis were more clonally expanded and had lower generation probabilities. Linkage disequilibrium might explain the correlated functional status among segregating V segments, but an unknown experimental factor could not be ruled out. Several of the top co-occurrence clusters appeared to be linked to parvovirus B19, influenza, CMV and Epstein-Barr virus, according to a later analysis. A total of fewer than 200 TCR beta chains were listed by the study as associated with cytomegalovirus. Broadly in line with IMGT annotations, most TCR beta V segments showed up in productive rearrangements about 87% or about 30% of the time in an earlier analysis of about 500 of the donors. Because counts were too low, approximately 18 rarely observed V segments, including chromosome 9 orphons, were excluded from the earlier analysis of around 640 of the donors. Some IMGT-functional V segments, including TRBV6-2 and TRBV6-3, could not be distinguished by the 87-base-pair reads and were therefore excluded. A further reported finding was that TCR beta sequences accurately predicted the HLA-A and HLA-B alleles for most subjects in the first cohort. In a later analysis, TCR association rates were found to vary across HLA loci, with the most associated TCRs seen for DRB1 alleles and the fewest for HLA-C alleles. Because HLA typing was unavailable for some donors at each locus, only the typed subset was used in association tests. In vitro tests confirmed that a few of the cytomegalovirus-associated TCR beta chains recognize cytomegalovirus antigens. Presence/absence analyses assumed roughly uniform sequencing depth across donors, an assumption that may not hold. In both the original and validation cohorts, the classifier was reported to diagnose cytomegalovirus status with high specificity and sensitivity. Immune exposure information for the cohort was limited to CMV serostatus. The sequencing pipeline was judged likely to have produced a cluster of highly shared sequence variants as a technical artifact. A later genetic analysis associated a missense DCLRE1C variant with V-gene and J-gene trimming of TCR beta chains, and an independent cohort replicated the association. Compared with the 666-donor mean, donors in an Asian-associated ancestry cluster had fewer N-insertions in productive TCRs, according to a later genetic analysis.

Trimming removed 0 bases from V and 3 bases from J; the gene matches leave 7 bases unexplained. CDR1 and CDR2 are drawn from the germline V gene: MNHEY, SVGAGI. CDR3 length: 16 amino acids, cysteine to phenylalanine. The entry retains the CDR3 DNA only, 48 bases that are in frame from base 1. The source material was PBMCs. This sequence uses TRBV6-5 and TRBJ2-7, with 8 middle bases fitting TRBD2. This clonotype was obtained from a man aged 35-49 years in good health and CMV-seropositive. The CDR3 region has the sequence CASSYSLLAGNYEQYF. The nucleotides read TGTGCCAGCAGTTACTCGTTATTAGCGGGAAACTACGAGCAGTACTTC.